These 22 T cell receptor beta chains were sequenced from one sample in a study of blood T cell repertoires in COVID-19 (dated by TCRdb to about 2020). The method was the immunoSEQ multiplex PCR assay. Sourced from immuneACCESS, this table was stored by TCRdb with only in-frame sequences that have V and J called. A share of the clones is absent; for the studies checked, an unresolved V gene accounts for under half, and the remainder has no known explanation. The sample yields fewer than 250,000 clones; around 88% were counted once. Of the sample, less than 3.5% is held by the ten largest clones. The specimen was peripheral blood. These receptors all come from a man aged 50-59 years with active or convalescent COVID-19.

In DNA form, the CDR3 reads TGTGCCTGGGCCTCGGGGGGTCAAGATACGCAGTATTTT. It specifies CAWASGGQDTQYF. The chain links TRBV30 to TRBJ2-3; 7 bases map to TRBD2. V lost 5 bases, J lost 5 bases, and 7 bases stayed unmatched. The CDR3 covers 13 residues. The germline V gene encodes CDR1 GTSNPN and CDR2 SVGIG (reference sequence).

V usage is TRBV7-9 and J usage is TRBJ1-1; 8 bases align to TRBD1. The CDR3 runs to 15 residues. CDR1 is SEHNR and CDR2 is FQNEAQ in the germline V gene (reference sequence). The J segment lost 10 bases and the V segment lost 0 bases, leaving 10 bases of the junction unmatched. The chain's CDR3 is CASSLAGTTGVSAFF. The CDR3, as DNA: TGTGCCAGCAGCTTAGCGGGGACGACAGGGGTGTCAGCTTTCTTT.

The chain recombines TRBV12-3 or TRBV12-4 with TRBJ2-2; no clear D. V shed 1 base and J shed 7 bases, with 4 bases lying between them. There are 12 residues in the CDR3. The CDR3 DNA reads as TGTGCCAGCAGTTTAGAGCTCGGGGAGCTGTTTTTT. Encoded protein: CASSLELGELFF.

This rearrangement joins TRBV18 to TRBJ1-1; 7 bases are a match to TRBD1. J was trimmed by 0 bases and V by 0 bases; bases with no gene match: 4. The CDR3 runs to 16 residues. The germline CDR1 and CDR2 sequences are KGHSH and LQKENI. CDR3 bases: TGTGCCAGCTCACCACCGGGACAGTCCTTGAACACTGAAGCTTTCTTT. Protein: CASSPPGQSLNTEAFF.

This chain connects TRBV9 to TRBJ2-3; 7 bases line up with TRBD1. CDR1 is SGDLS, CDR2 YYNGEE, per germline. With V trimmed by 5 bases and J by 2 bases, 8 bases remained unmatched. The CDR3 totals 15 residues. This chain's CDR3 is CASSSHGQDTDTQYF. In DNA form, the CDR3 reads TGTGCCAGCAGTTCCCATGGACAGGACACAGATACGCAGTATTTT.

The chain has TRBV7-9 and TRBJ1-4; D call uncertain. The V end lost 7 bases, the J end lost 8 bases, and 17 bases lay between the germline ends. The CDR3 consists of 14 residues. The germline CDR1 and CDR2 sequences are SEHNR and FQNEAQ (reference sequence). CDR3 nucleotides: TGTGCCAGCACACCGAGGCGGGGATCCGAAAAACTGTTTTTT. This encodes CASTPRRGSEKLFF.

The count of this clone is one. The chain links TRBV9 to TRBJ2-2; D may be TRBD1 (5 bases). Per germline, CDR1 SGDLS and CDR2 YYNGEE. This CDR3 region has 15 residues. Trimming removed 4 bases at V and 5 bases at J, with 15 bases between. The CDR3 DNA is TGTGCCAGCAGCCCTCAGACAGACAATACCGGGGAGCTGTTTTTT. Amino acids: CASSPQTDNTGELFF.

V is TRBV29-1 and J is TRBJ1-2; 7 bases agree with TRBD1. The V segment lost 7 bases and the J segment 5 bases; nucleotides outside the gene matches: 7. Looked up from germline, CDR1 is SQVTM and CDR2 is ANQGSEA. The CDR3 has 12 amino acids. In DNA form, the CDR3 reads TGCAGCGAGTCGAGGGACAGTTATGGCTACACCTTC. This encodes CSESRDSYGYTF.

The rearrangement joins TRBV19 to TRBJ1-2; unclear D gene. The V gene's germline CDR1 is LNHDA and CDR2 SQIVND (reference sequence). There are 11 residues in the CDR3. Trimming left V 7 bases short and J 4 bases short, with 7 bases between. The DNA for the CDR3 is TGTGCCAGTATTGGAGTCTATGGCTACACCTTC. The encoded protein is CASIGVYGYTF.

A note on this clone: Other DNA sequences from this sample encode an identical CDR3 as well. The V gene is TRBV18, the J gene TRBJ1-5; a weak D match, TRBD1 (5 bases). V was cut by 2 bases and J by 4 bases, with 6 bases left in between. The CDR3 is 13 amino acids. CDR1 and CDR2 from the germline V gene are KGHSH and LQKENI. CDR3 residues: CASSPGGNQPQHF. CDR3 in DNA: TGTGCCAGCTCACCAGGGGGGAATCAGCCCCAGCATTTT.

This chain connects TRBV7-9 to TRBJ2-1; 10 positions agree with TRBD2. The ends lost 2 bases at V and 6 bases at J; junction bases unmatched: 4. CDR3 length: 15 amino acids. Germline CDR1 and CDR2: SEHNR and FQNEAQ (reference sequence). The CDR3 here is CASSLRTSGFNEQFF. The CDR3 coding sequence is TGTGCCAGCAGCTTAAGGACTAGCGGTTTCAATGAGCAGTTCTTC.

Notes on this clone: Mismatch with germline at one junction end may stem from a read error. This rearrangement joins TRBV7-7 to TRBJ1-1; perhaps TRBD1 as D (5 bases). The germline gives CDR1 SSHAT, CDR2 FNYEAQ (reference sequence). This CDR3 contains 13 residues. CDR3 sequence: CASSLAQDTEAFF. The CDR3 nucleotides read TGTGCTAGCAGCTTAGCACAGGACACTGAAGCTTTCTTT.

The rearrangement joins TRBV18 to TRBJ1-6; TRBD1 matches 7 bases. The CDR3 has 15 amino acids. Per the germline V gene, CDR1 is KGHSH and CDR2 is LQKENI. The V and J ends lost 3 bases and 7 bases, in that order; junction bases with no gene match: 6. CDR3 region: CASSPSGTANSPLHF. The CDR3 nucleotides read TGTGCCAGCTCACCGTCCGGGACAGCCAATTCACCCCTCCACTTT.

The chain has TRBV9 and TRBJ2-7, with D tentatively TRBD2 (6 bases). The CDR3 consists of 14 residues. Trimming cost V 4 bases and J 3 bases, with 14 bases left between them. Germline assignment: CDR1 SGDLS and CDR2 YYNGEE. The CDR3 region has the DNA TGTGCCAGCAGCCCCCCAGGGCGGGGCTACGAGCAGTACTTC. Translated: CASSPPGRGYEQYF.

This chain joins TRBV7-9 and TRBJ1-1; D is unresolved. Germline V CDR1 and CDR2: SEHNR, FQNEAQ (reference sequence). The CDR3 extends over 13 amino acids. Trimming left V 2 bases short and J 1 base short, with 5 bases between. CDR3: CASSLYKNTEAFF. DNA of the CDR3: TGTGCCAGCAGCTTATACAAGAACACTGAAGCTTTCTTT. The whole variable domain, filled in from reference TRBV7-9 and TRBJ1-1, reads DTGVSQNPRHKITKRGQNVTFRCDPISEHNRLYWYRQTLGQGPEFLTYFQNEAQLEKSRLLSDRFSAERPKGSFSTLEIQRTEQGDSAMYLCASSLYKNTEAFFGQGTRLTVV.

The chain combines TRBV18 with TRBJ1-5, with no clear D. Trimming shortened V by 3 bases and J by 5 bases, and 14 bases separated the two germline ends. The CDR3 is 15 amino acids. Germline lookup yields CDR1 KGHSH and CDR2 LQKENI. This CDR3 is CASSPYSATYQPQHF. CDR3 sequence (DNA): TGTGCCAGCTCACCGTATTCTGCTACCTATCAGCCCCAGCATTTT.

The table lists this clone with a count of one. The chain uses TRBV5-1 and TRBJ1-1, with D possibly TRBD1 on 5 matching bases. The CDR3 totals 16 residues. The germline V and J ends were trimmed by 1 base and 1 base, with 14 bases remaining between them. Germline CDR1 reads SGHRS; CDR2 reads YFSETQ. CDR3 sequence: CASSLWRGPSNTEAFF. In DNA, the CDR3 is TGCGCCAGCAGCTTGTGGAGGGGCCCTTCGAACACTGAAGCTTTCTTT.

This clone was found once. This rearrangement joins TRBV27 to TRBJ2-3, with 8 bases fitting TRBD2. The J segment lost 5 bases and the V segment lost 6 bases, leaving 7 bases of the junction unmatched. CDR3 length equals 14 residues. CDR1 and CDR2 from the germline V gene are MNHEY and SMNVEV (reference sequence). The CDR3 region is CASRLTSVGDTQYF. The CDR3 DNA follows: TGTGCCAGCAGACTGACTAGCGTTGGAGATACGCAGTATTTT.

The CDR3 reads CASSPGQGNEKLFF. The CDR3 DNA is TGTGCCAGCAGCCCGGGACAGGGGAATGAAAAACTGTTTTTT. The gene calls are TRBV7-9 and TRBJ1-4, with 10 bases fitting TRBD1. From germline, CDR1 is SEHNR and CDR2 FQNEAQ (reference sequence). The CDR3 spans 14 residues. V shed 5 bases, J shed 5 bases, and the junction held 2 bases outside the gene matches.

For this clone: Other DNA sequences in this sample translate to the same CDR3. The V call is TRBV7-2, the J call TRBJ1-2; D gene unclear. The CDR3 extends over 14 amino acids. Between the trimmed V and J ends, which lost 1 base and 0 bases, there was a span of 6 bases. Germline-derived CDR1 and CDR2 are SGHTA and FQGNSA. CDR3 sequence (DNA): TGTGCCAGCAGCTTAGGGCCAGCTAACTATGGCTACACCTTC. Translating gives CASSLGPANYGYTF. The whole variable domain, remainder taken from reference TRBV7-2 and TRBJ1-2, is GAGVSQSPSNKVTEKGKDVELRCDPISGHTALYWYRQSLGQGLEFLIYFQGNSAPDKSGLPSDRFSAERTGGSVSTLTIQRTQQEDSAVYLCASSLGPANYGYTFGSGTRLTVV.

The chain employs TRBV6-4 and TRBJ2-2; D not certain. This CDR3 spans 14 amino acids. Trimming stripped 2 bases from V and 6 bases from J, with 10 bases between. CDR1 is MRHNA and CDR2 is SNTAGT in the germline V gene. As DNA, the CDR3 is TGTGCCAGCAGTGACAAAACTTTCGCCGGGGAGCTGTTTTTT. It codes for CASSDKTFAGELFF.

CDR3 DNA: TGTGCCAGCAGTCCCTCGGGACAGCTAAACTATGGCTACACCTTC. This translates into CASSPSGQLNYGYTF. The chain is built from TRBV6-6 and TRBJ1-2, with TRBD1 identical over 7 bases. V was pared by 5 bases and J by 2 bases, with 8 bases of the junction left unmatched. Looked up from germline, CDR1 is MNHNY and CDR2 is SVGAGI (reference sequence). The CDR3 is made up of 15 amino acids.